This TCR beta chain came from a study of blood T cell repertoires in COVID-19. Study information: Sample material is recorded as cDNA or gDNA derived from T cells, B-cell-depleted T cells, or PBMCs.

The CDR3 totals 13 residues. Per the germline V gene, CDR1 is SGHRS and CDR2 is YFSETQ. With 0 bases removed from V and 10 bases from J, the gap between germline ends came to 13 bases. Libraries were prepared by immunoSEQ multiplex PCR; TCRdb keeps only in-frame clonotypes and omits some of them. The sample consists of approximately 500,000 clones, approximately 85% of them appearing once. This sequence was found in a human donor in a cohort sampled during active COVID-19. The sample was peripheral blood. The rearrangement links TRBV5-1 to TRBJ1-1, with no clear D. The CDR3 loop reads CASSLGSGGGAFF. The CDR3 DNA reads TGCGCCAGCAGCTTGGGCTCCGGAGGTGGAGCTTTCTTT.